One and the same sample provided the 30 T cell receptor beta chains below, sequenced in a study of blood T cell repertoires in COVID-19. The data were produced by immunoSEQ multiplex PCR, yet TCRdb's version contains in-frame clones alone and is incomplete. The profile shows 350,000 to 400,000 clones, roughly 92% of them singletons. The specimen was PBMCs or T cells enriched from blood (not recorded which). The receptor set was obtained from a woman aged 40 to 50 who had been exposed to COVID-19.

The CDR3 loop reads CASRPTGRVSYGYTF. As DNA, the CDR3 is TGTGCCAGTAGGCCCACAGGCAGGGTGTCTTATGGCTACACCTTC. The chain employs TRBV19 and TRBJ1-2; a possible D gene is TRBD1 (5 bases). Germline CDR1 is LNHDA and CDR2 is SQIVND (reference sequence). The V and J ends lost 6 bases and 5 bases respectively, with 19 bases between them. The CDR3 extends over 15 amino acids. The entire variable domain, with the rest obtained from reference TRBV19 and TRBJ1-2, is as follows: DGGITQSPKYLFRKEGQNVTLSCEQNLNHDAMYWYRQDPGQGLRLIYYSQIVNDFQKGDIAEGYSVSREKKESFPLTVTSAQKNPTAFYLCASRPTGRVSYGYTFGSGTRLTVV.

As DNA, the CDR3 is TGTGCCAGCAGCTTAGACGGGACTCTACAGACCTACGAGCAGTACTTC. This codes for CASSLDGTLQTYEQYF. The chain recombines TRBV7-2 with TRBJ2-7; maybe TRBD2 (6 bases). The length of the CDR3 is 16 residues. Germline CDR1 and CDR2: SGHTA and FQGNSA. V dropped 1 base and J dropped 2 bases, with 15 bases sitting between them. Together with reference TRBV7-2 and TRBJ2-7, the CDR3 gives the full variable domain: GAGVSQSPSNKVTEKGKDVELRCDPISGHTALYWYRQSLGQGLEFLIYFQGNSAPDKSGLPSDRFSAERTGGSVSTLTIQRTQQEDSAVYLCASSLDGTLQTYEQYFGPGTRLTVT.

DNA of the CDR3: TGTGCCAGCAGTGCGACAGGGGATAATTCACCCCTCCACTTT. Amino acids: CASSATGDNSPLHF. The V and J genes are TRBV6-4 and TRBJ1-6; the match to TRBD1 covers 8 bases. Germline V lookup: CDR1 MRHNA, CDR2 SNTAGT. The CDR3 runs to 14 residues. Losses at the gene ends were 4 bases for V and 5 bases for J; bases not matched to a gene: 1.

The CDR3: CSASLPDTQYF. As DNA, the CDR3 is TGCAGTGCTAGTCTCCCAGATACGCAGTATTTT. The gene calls are TRBV20-1 and TRBJ2-3, with D unclear. Between the trimmed V and J ends, which lost 3 bases and 4 bases, there was a span of 5 bases. The CDR3 totals 11 residues. Germline V gene lookup returns CDR1 DFQATT and CDR2 SNEGSKA (reference sequence).

This rearrangement joins TRBV30 to TRBJ1-1; 9 nucleotides agree with TRBD1. There are 14 residues in the CDR3. V trimming: 2 bases; J trimming: 2 bases; junction bases outside the gene matches: 3. CDR1 and CDR2 from the germline V gene are GTSNPN and SVGIG (reference sequence). The CDR3 protein is CAWSSTGGNTEAFF. For the CDR3, the DNA is TGTGCCTGGAGTTCGACAGGGGGTAACACTGAAGCTTTCTTT.

This rearrangement joins TRBV6-5 to TRBJ2-2; 9 bases line up with TRBD1. This CDR3 is built from 14 residues. The J segment lost 7 bases and the V segment lost 9 bases, leaving 9 bases of the junction unmatched. The germline gives CDR1 MNHEY, CDR2 SVGAGI. CDR3 in DNA: TGTGCCAGTCGAACAGGGGGCGAGGGCGGGGAGCTGTTTTTT. As protein: CASRTGGEGGELFF.

V usage is TRBV18 and J usage is TRBJ1-1; D unresolved. Germline assignment: CDR1 KGHSH and CDR2 LQKENI. This CDR3 region has 13 residues. The germline V and J ends were trimmed by 3 bases and 3 bases, with 8 bases remaining between them. CDR3 loop: CASSPTPDTEAFF. In DNA form, the CDR3 reads TGTGCCAGCTCACCCACACCAGACACTGAAGCTTTCTTT. Filled out from reference TRBV18 and TRBJ1-1, the complete variable domain reads NAGVMQNPRHLVRRRGQEARLRCSPMKGHSHVYWYRQLPEEGLKFMVYLQKENIIDESGMPKERFSAEFPKEGPSILRIQQVVRGDSAAYFCASSPTPDTEAFFGQGTRLTVV.

The chain joins TRBV2 to TRBJ1-2, with 8 bases matching TRBD1. This CDR3 contains 13 residues. CDR1 is SNHLY and CDR2 is FYNNEI in the germline V gene. Trimming removed 7 bases from V and 8 bases from J; junction bases left unmatched: 9. The CDR3 reads CASTPDRANGYTF. CDR3 coding DNA: TGTGCCAGCACTCCGGACAGGGCTAACGGCTACACCTTC.

V gene TRBV10-3 combines with J gene TRBJ2-7; 9 bases are a match to TRBD1. This CDR3 region has 18 residues. V trimming: 0 bases; J trimming: 0 bases; junction bases outside the gene matches: 9. Germline loops: CDR1 ENHRY, CDR2 SYGVKD. The CDR3 is CAISESARGTGISYEQYF. The CDR3 DNA reads as TGTGCCATCAGTGAGTCCGCGAGAGGGACAGGGATCTCCTACGAGCAGTACTTC.

The genes are TRBV5-1 and TRBJ2-7; TRBD1 aligns across 8 bases. The CDR3 runs to 15 residues. The junction had 5 bases not matched to a gene; V was cut back by 0 bases and J by 3 bases. Germline values: CDR1 SGHRS, CDR2 YFSETQ. The CDR3 sequence is CASSLDLGQDYEQYF. CDR3 nucleotides: TGCGCCAGCAGCTTGGACCTGGGACAGGACTACGAGCAGTACTTC.

Notes on this clone: The CDR3 does not close with the conserved phenylalanine or tryptophan, likely indicating a read error. Because the CDR3's place on the DNA is in doubt, the DNA is left out and the CDR3 is given as listed by TCRdb. This rearrangement joins TRBV5-1 to TRBJ2-7; no DNA check was done on the table's D call, TRBD1. CDR1 and CDR2 from the germline V gene are SGHRS and YFSETQ. The CDR3 has 18 residues if both end residues are counted. CDR3 region: CASSSGPSCNIVGTGSGD.

This sequence joins TRBV19 and TRBJ1-2; 11 bases match TRBD1. With V trimmed by 5 bases and J by 5 bases, 4 bases remained unmatched. The CDR3 runs 14 residues. CDR1 LNHDA and CDR2 SQIVND come from the germline V gene (reference sequence). CDR3 amino acids: CASSVGQGAYGYTF. The CDR3 nucleotides are TGTGCCAGTAGTGTAGGACAGGGGGCTTATGGCTACACCTTC.

This clone was seen only once. The chain links TRBV30 to TRBJ2-7; maybe TRBD2 (6 bases). Germline V gene data show CDR1 as GTSNPN and CDR2 as SVGIG (reference sequence). V shed 0 bases and J shed 2 bases, with 8 bases lying between them. CDR3 length equals 13 residues. CDR3 sequence: CAWSVAGTYEQYF. CDR3 in DNA: TGTGCCTGGAGTGTAGCGGGTACCTACGAGCAGTACTTC.

The chain uses TRBV6-1 and TRBJ2-1, with D tentatively TRBD1 (6 bases). This CDR3 region has 14 residues. V lost 2 bases and J 8 bases, leaving 13 bases between the germline ends. Germline V CDR1 and CDR2: MNHNS, SASEGT. This chain's CDR3 is CASSETDRFDEQFF. The DNA of the CDR3 is TGTGCCAGCAGTGAAACAGACAGGTTCGATGAGCAGTTCTTC.

The chain joins TRBV18 to TRBJ2-5, with D possibly matching TRBD2 (5 bases). Trimming removed 6 bases from V and 2 bases from J, with 10 bases in between. This CDR3 spans 13 amino acids. The germline CDR1 and CDR2 sequences are KGHSH and LQKENI. The CDR3 DNA sequence: TGTGCCAGCTCTCAAGGACTTCAAGAGACCCAGTACTTC. Translated, it gives CASSQGLQETQYF.

The chain has TRBV9 and TRBJ2-2; D may be TRBD2 (7 bases). This CDR3 has 17 residues. Germline values: CDR1 SGDLS, CDR2 YYNGEE. Trimming cost V 0 bases and J 6 bases, with 18 bases left between them. CDR3 in amino acids: CASSVGPGGHSAGELFF. For the CDR3, the DNA is TGTGCCAGCAGCGTAGGCCCCGGGGGGCACTCGGCCGGGGAGCTGTTTTTT. The full variable domain, its missing parts supplied by reference TRBV9 and TRBJ2-2, is DSGVTQTPKHLITATGQRVTLRCSPRSGDLSVYWYQQSLDQGLQFLIQYYNGEERAKGNILERFSAQQFPDLHSELNLSSLELGDSALYFCASSVGPGGHSAGELFFGEGSRLTVL.

The chain carries TRBV5-6 and TRBJ2-3, with a possible D match to TRBD1 (5 bases). With 4 bases removed from V and 0 bases from J, the gap between germline ends came to 15 bases. CDR1 and CDR2 (germline): SGHDT, YYEEEE. The CDR3 spans 16 residues. CDR3 nucleotides: TGTGCCAGCAGCCAAACGTCAGGGTTAAGCACAGATACGCAGTATTTT. Translated: CASSQTSGLSTDTQYF.

This chain uses TRBV30 with TRBJ2-1; D may be TRBD2 (6 bases). The germline CDR1 and CDR2 sequences are GTSNPN and SVGIG (reference sequence). This CDR3 spans 18 amino acids. Trimming shortened V by 5 bases and J by 5 bases, and 28 bases separated the two germline ends. The CDR3 here is CAWSIMGVGGIPHNEQFF. Written as DNA, the CDR3 is TGTGCCTGGTCAATCATGGGAGTCGGGGGTATTCCCCACAATGAGCAGTTCTTC.

The chain employs TRBV30 and TRBJ2-2; D is perhaps TRBD1 (6 bases). This CDR3 has 14 amino acids. Deletions cut 0 bases from V and 5 bases from J, with 10 bases between. Looked up from germline, CDR1 is GTSNPN and CDR2 is SVGIG (reference sequence). In DNA form, the CDR3 reads TGTGCCTGGAGTGTAGGGCAGGGGACCGGGGAGCTGTTTTTT. It yields the protein CAWSVGQGTGELFF. The variable domain in full, completed from reference TRBV30 and TRBJ2-2, reads SQTIHQWPATLVQPVGSPLSLECTVEGTSNPNLYWYRQAAGRGLQLLFYSVGIGQISSEVPQNLSASRPQDRQFILSSKKLLLSDSGFYLCAWSVGQGTGELFFGEGSRLTVL.

The CDR3 coding sequence is TGTGCCAGCAGCCCCCGGGACAGGGCAGGCCATGGCTACACCTTC. Amino acid sequence: CASSPRDRAGHGYTF. This sequence joins TRBV3-1 (or the pseudogene TRBV3-2) and TRBJ1-2; TRBD1 agrees at 9 bases. V lost 4 bases, J lost 6 bases, and 9 bases stayed unmatched. Germline values: CDR1 LGHDT, CDR2 YNNKEL (reference sequence). The CDR3 has 15 residues.

CDR3 in DNA: TGTGCCAGCAGCCGGACAGGGAAAGAGACCCAGTACTTC. This codes for CASSRTGKETQYF. This chain joins TRBV6-5 and TRBJ2-5; 8 nucleotides match TRBD1. The V gene end was trimmed by 6 bases and the J gene end by 3 bases; junction bases not matched to a gene: 3. The CDR3 runs to 13 residues. In germline, CDR1 is MNHEY, CDR2 SVGAGI.

This sequence joins TRBV20-1 and TRBJ2-5; 7 bases line up with TRBD2. After removal of 3 bases from V and 2 bases from J, the junction contained 12 bases not matched to a gene. The CDR3 contains 16 residues. Germline-derived CDR1 and CDR2 are DFQATT and SNEGSKA (reference sequence). In DNA, the CDR3 is TGCAGTGCTAGTACTGTGGGGAGGGCGGAGCAAGAGACCCAGTACTTC. Translation: CSASTVGRAEQETQYF.

This sequence joins TRBV18 and TRBJ2-1; 8 nucleotides line up with TRBD2. The CDR3 runs to 15 residues. The ends lost 8 bases at V and 0 bases at J; junction bases unmatched: 6. In germline, CDR1 is KGHSH, CDR2 LQKENI. In nucleotides, the CDR3 is TGTGCCAGCCAACTAGCGGCGAGCTCCTACAATGAGCAGTTCTTC. As protein: CASQLAASSYNEQFF.

The chain joins TRBV3-1 (or the pseudogene TRBV3-2) to TRBJ1-5; tentative D call: TRBD1 (6 bases). V lost 3 bases and J 1 base, leaving 7 bases between the germline ends. The CDR3 contains 14 residues. Germline assignment: CDR1 LGHDT and CDR2 YNNKEL (reference sequence). CDR3 loop: CASSQQGSNQPQHF. CDR3 in DNA: TGTGCCAGCAGCCAGCAGGGGAGCAATCAGCCCCAGCATTTT.

V usage is TRBV30 and J usage is TRBJ2-7; 8 bases line up with TRBD2. CDR1 and CDR2 from the germline V gene are GTSNPN and SVGIG (reference sequence). The J segment lost 6 bases and the V segment lost 0 bases, leaving 7 bases of the junction unmatched. The CDR3 length is 14 residues. CDR3 in amino acids: CAWSVPSGRAEQYF. The CDR3 region has the DNA TGTGCCTGGAGTGTACCCAGCGGGAGAGCCGAGCAGTACTTC.

V and J are TRBV18 and TRBJ1-1, with D hard to call. CDR1 and CDR2 (germline): KGHSH, LQKENI. V was clipped by 2 bases and J by 6 bases, with 16 bases between them. The CDR3 is 15 residues long. The CDR3 DNA reads as TGTGCCAGCTCACCAGGGAGGACGGGCGGGGCTGAAGCTTTCTTT. It codes for CASSPGRTGGAEAFF.

The V call is TRBV15, the J call TRBJ2-2; D uncertain. CDR1 is LNHNV and CDR2 is YYDKDF in the germline V gene (reference sequence). This CDR3 comprises 16 residues. The V gene lost 5 bases and the J gene lost 0 bases, with 13 bases spanning the gap. CDR3 DNA sequence: TGTGCCACCAGCCGTTCCGGTACCCCGAACACCGGGGAGCTGTTTTTT. Protein: CATSRSGTPNTGELFF.

The chain combines TRBV12-3 or TRBV12-4 with TRBJ2-7; D may be TRBD1 (6 bases). V was cut by 6 bases and J by 6 bases, with 15 bases left in between. This CDR3 contains 13 residues. CDR3 DNA sequence: TGTGCCAGCAGCCTCGGCGAAGGGGGCGAGCAGTACTTC. Translating it yields CASSLGEGGEQYF.

The CDR3 loop reads CASSQFQGDYGYTF. CDR3 coding DNA: TGTGCCAGCAGCCAATTCCAGGGGGACTATGGCTACACCTTC. V and J are TRBV14 and TRBJ1-2, with 7 bases aligning to TRBD1. V dropped 2 bases and J dropped 3; count of bases not matched to a gene: 3. The length of the CDR3 is 14 residues. From germline, CDR1 is SGHDN and CDR2 FVKESK.

The chain carries TRBV5-8 and TRBJ1-3; 8 bases agree with TRBD1. This CDR3 is 16 amino acids long. From germline, CDR1 is SGHTS and CDR2 YDEGEE. With V trimmed by 4 bases and J by 4 bases, 10 bases remained unmatched. This CDR3 reads CASSPERDRQGNTIYF. Written as DNA, the CDR3 is TGTGCCAGCAGCCCGGAACGGGACAGGCAAGGAAACACCATATATTTT.